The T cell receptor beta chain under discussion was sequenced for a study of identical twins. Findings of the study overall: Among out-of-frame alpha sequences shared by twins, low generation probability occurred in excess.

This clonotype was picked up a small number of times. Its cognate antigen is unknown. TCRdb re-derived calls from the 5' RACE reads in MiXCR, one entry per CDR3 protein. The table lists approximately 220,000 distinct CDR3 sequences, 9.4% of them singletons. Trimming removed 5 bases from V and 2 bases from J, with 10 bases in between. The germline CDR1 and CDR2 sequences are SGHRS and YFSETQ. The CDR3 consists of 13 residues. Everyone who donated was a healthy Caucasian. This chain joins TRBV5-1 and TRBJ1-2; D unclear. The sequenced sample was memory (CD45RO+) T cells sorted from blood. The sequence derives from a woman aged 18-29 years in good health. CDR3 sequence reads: CASSETGNYGYTF. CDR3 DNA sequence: TGCGCCAGCAGTGAGACGGGAAACTATGGCTACACCTTC.